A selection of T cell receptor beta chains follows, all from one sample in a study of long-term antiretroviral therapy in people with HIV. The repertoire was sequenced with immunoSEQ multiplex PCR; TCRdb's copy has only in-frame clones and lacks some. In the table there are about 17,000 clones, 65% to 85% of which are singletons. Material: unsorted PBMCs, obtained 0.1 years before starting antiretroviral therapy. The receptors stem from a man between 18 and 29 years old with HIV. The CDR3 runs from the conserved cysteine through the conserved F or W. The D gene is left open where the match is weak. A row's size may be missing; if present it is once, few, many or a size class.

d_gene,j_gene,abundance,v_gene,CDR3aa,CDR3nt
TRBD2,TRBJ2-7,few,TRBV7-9,CASSIAGVLHEQYF,TGTGCCAGCAGCATAGCGGGAGTACTCCACGAGCAGTACTTC
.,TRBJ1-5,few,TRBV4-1,CASSQGPENQPQHF,TGCGCCAGCAGCCAAGGGCCAGAGAATCAGCCCCAGCATTTT
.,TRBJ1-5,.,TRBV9,CASSVGADTINQPQHF,TGTGCCAGCAGCGTAGGAGCGGATACGATAAATCAGCCCCAGCATTTT
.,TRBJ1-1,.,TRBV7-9,CASSLEGANTEAFF,TGTGCCAGCAGCTTGGAAGGAGCGAACACTGAAGCTTTCTTT
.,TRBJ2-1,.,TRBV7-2,CASSPIRGYNEQFF,TGTGCCAGCAGCCCCATTAGGGGTTACAATGAGCAGTTCTTC
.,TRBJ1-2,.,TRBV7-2,CASSLGAQGASEGYTF,TGTGCCAGCAGCTTAGGGGCCCAGGGTGCTTCGGAGGGCTACACCTTC
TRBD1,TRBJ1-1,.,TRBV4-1,CASSPYDRGGGEAFF,TGCGCCAGCAGTCCTTACGACAGGGGTGGTGGTGAAGCTTTCTTT
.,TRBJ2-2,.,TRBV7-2,CASSPSAVGSTGELFF,TGTGCCAGCAGCCCCTCGGCTGTGGGTAGCACCGGGGAGCTGTTTTTT
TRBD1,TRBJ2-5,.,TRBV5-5,CASADVGTVDKTQYF,TGTGCCAGCGCCGACGTTGGGACAGTGGATAAGACCCAGTACTTC
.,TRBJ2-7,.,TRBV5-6,CASSYRLLQWDEQYF,TGTGCCAGCAGCTATCGACTCCTCCAGTGGGATGAGCAGTACTTC
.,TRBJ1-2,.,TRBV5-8,CASSMGQLGGYGYTF,TGTGCCAGCTCGATGGGACAACTCGGGGGCTATGGCTACACCTTC
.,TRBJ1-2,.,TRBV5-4,CASSLKWGRRANYGYTF,TGTGCCAGCAGCTTGAAGTGGGGACGGAGAGCTAACTATGGCTACACCTTC
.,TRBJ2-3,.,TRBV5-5,CASSIHVLYTDTQYF,TGTGCCAGCAGCATACACGTCCTTTACACAGATACGCAGTATTTT
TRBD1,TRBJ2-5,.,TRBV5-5,CASSPGQAQETQYF,TGTGCCAGCAGCCCGGGACAGGCCCAAGAGACCCAGTACTTC
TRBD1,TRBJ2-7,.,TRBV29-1,CSVGQTYEQYF,TGCAGCGTGGGACAGACCTACGAGCAGTACTTC
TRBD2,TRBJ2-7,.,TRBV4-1,CASSQASGLAGGPRHEQYF,TGCGCCAGCAGCCAAGCTTCGGGACTAGCGGGGGGACCGAGGCACGAGCAGTACTTC
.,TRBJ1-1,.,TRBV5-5,CASSLIYRPPMEAFF,TGTGCCAGCAGCTTGATCTATAGACCGCCAATGGAAGCTTTCTTT
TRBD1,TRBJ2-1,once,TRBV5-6,CASSGTGGTNEQFF,TGTGCCAGCAGCGGGACAGGGGGCACGAATGAGCAGTTCTTC
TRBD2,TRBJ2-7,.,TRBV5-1,CASSFGTSGSEQYF,TGCGCCAGCAGCTTCGGGACTAGCGGGAGCGAGCAGTACTTC
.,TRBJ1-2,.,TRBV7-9,CASNSLNQGSEGYNYGYTF,TGTGCCAGCAACTCCCTCAACCAGGGGTCGGAGGGATATAACTATGGCTACACCTTC
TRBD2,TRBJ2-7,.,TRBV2,CASSDFRPSGSSEQYF,TGTGCCAGCAGTGATTTTAGGCCTAGCGGGAGCTCCGAGCAGTACTTC
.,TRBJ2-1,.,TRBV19,CASSIGGPLNEQFF,TGTGCCAGTAGTATAGGGGGGCCCCTCAATGAGCAGTTCTTC
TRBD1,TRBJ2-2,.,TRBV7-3,CASSSTGQGVAGELFF,TGTGCCAGCAGCTCGACGGGACAGGGTGTGGCCGGGGAGCTGTTTTTT
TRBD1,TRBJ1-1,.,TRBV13,CASSLEGARTEAFF,TGTGCCAGCAGCCTAGAGGGGGCTCGCACTGAAGCTTTCTTT
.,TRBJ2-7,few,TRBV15,CATSRDARGNYEQYF,TGTGCCACCAGCAGAGATGCCAGGGGAAACTACGAGCAGTACTTC
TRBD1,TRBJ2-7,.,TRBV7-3,CASSFGVGQGYEQYF,TGTGCCAGCAGCTTTGGTGTGGGACAGGGCTACGAGCAGTACTTC
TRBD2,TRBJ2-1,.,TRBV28,CASWERDSYNEQFF,TGTGCCAGCTGGGAGCGGGATTCCTACAATGAGCAGTTCTTC
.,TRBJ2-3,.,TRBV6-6,CASSPGTHQDTQYF,TGTGCCAGCAGCCCCGGGACGCACCAGGATACGCAGTATTTT
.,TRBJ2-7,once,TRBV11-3,CASSLRGDYEQYF,TGTGCCAGCAGCTTAAGGGGGGACTACGAGCAGTACTTC
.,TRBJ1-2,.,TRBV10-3,CATRAPGRLYGYTF,TGTGCCACGAGGGCCCCAGGGCGGCTCTATGGCTACACCTTC
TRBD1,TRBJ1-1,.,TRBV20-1,CSARQGAEAFF,TGCAGTGCAAGACAGGGGGCTGAAGCTTTCTTT
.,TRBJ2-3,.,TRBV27,CASSDDRRFSDTQYF,TGTGCCAGCAGTGATGACAGAAGGTTTTCAGATACGCAGTATTTT
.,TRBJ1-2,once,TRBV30,CAWTHDLNLLYGYTF,TGTGCCTGGACCCATGACCTGAATCTCCTCTATGGCTACACCTTC
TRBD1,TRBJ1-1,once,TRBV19,CASTPGQGGWMNTEAFF,TGTGCCAGTACCCCGGGACAGGGCGGGTGGATGAACACTGAAGCTTTCTTT
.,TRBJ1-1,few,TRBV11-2,CASSLGAGVWDTEAFF,TGTGCCAGCAGCCTCGGGGCAGGTGTTTGGGACACTGAAGCTTTCTTT
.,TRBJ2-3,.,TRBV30,CAWSQRVEDTQYF,TGTGCCTGGAGCCAACGGGTGGAAGATACGCAGTATTTT
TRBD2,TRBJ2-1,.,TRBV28,CASSRTSGYNEQFF,TGTGCCAGCAGTCGGACTAGCGGATACAATGAGCAGTTCTTC
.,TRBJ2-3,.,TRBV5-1,CASSLERGDPSSTDTQYF,TGCGCCAGCAGCTTGGAACGGGGAGACCCTTCTAGCACAGATACGCAGTATTTT
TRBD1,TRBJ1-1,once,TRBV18,CASSPGQRAVEAFF,TGTGCCAGCTCACCGGGACAGCGAGCCGTTGAAGCTTTCTTT